This paragraph reports one T cell receptor beta chain. In the same sample, other DNA sequences code for this CDR3. Original processing notes: Counts of nucleated cells, estimated from reference gene primer amplification, were obtained. Repertoires were generated with immunoSEQ multiplex PCR, while TCRdb's copy carries only in-frame clones and drops some. The V and J calls and clone size are taken from that table; D and trimming were inferred from the DNA. The repertoire holds some 190,000 clones, with around 84% as singletons. The data derive from a study of blood T cell repertoires in COVID-19. In the study overall: Specimens from acute and convalescent COVID-19 originated in the United States, Italy and Spain. T cells, B-cell-depleted T cells, or PBMCs provided the cDNA or gDNA that served as material.

The CDR3 runs 15 residues. V lost 0 bases and J 2 bases, leaving 11 bases between the germline ends. Germline V lookup: CDR1 LNHNV, CDR2 YYDKDF (reference sequence). V is TRBV15 and J is TRBJ2-7, with D possibly TRBD2 on 5 matching bases. This clonotype was obtained from a human donor in a cohort sampled during active COVID-19. The sample taken for sequencing was peripheral blood. The CDR3 is CATSRDDSGTYEQYF. The CDR3 coding sequence is TGTGCCACCAGCAGAGATGACTCCGGGACCTACGAGCAGTACTTC.